This T cell receptor (beta chain) was sequenced for a study of blood T cell repertoires in COVID-19 (TCRdb year 2020). At the level of the whole study: Samples from collaborators originated in the United States, Italy and Spain and spanned both the acute and convalescent phases of COVID-19. The prospective study material was composed of cDNA or gDNA derived from T cells, B-cell-depleted T cells, or PBMCs. The dataset comprised deeply sampled blood TCRbeta repertoires from subjects exposed to, actively infected with, or recovered from COVID-19. A freely available public database, intended as a resource for researchers studying the immune response to SARS-CoV-2, is where the repertoires were released. Samples were obtained from the ongoing ImmuneRACE study (first 160 participants) and from about 1,300 subjects provided by 6 global collaborators. Nearly every sample came with metadata listing a de-identified subject ID, COVID-19 status, age in years and sex. Where available, HLA class I and class II types were obtained from metadata supplied by the sample provider rather than from assay-based typing.

This clone was picked up a small number of times. It has no known antigen specificity. Base qualities are missing; no much larger clone stands one base away. Germline trimming amounts to 6 bases on V and 3 bases on J, with 7 as the count of junction bases outside the gene matches. Reading from cysteine to phenylalanine, the CDR3 counts 14 amino acids. CDR3 DNA only is kept here, 42 bases in frame from base 1. The germline V gene yields MNHEY for CDR1 and SVGAGI for CDR2. TCRbeta CDR3 regions were amplified from genomic DNA by means of the immunoSEQ Assay, a bias-controlled multiplex PCR. On the study's bioinformatics: Nucleated cell counts per sample were estimated from amplification of reference gene primers within the assay. To quantify the absolute abundance of each unique TCRbeta CDR3 rearrangement, sequence reads were collapsed and filtered. For each sample, productive Simpson clonality was calculated as the square root of Simpson's diversity index over productive rearrangements. TCRdb took over this immuneACCESS table, retaining in-frame rearrangements with V and J assigned. Such tables are incomplete; in checked studies, under half of the missing clones stem from an unresolved V gene, and the remainder is unexplained. V and J calls and clone size follow that table, whereas D and trimming were derived from the DNA. This sample has about 130,000 clones in its table, and 75% to 90% of those were observed once. The ten largest clones capture less than 3.5% of the sample.

One collaborating source in Seattle enrolled patients during active infection and followed them longitudinally through the course of disease. The collaborating institutions used their own protocols to collect whole blood in K2EDTA tubes. For TCRbeta analysis, collaborators shipped samples as frozen whole blood, isolated PBMCs, or DNA extracted from either of those sample types. Study-wide findings and limitations: The quantity of clinical and demographic metadata differed by source and by participant and was supplied without curation.

The source is an elderly woman with COVID-19, enrolled during active disease. Recombination linked TRBV6-5 to TRBJ1-2; TRBD1 lines up with 7 middle nucleotides. Sequenced input: peripheral blood. CDR3 sequence: CASSNSGGYYGYTF. The nucleotides are TGTGCCAGCAGCAACTCAGGGGGGTACTATGGCTACACCTTC.